This T cell receptor (beta chain) stems from a study of vaccination and CD4 T cells after COVID-19. The V end lost 5 bases, the J end lost 7 bases, and 25 bases lay between the germline ends. The CDR3 consists of 16 residues. Germline CDR1 is SGHTS and CDR2 is YDEGEE. Stated treatment: approximately 9-day PBMC culture with coronavirus spike peptide pools or control peptides (ViraFEST assay). Turning to this clonotype: Its antigen is unknown. This likely stems from a read error, as it lies one base from a far larger clone.

The Oncomine TCR Beta short-read assay sequenced DNA from cultured CD4+ T cells. From the PCR reads, TCRdb called clonotypes with MiXCR, one entry per CDR3 protein. The sample includes some 7,700 distinct CDR3 sequences, roughly a fifth of them seen just once. Sequencing used CD4+ T cells from blood, cultured in vitro, obtained after SARS-CoV-2 vaccination. The TCR originated in a human donor who had recovered from COVID-19. This chain links TRBV5-8 with TRBJ2-7, with a tentative D call TRBD2 (5 bases). The CDR3 reads CASRTYPAARYNEQYF. In DNA, the CDR3 is TGTGCCAGCAGGACGTACCCAGCGGCTCGCTACAATGAGCAGTACTTC.